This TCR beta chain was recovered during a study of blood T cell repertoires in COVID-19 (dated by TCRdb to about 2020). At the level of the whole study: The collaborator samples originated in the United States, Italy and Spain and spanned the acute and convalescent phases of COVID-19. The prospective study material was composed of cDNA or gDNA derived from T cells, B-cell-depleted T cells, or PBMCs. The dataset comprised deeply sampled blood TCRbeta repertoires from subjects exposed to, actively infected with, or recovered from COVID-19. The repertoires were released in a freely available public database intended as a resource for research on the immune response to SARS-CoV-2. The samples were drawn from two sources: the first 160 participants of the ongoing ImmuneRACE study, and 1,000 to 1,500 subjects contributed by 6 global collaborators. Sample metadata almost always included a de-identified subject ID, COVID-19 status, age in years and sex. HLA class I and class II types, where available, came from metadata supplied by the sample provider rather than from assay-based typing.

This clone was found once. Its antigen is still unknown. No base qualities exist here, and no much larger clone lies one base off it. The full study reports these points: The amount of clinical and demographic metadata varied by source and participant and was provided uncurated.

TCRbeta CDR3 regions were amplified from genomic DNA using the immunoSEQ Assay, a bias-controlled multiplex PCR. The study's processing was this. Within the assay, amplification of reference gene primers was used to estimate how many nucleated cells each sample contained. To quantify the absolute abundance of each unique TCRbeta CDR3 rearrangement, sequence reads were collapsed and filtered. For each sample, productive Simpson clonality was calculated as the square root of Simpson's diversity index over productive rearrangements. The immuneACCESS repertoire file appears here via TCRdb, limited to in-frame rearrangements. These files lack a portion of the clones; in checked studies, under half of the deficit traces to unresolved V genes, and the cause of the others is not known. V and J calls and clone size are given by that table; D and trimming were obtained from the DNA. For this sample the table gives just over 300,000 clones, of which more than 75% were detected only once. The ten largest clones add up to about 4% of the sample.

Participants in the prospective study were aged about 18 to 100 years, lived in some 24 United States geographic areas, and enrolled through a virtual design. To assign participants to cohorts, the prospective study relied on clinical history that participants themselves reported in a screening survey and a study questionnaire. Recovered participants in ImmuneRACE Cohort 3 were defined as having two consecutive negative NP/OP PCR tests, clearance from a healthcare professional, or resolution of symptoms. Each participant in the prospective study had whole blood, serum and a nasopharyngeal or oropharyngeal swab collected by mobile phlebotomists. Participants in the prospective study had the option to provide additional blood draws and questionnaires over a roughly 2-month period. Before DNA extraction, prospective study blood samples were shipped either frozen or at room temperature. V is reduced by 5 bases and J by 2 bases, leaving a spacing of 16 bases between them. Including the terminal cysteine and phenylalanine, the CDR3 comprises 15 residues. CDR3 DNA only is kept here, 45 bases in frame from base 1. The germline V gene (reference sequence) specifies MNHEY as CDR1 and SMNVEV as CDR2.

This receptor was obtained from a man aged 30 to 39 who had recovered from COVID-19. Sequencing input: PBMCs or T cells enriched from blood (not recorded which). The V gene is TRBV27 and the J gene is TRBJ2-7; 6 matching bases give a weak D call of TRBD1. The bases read TGTGCCAGCAGTATTAAGGACAGTGGGACCTACGAGCAGTACTTC. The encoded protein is CASSIKDSGTYEQYF.